A single T cell receptor beta chain is shown here with its context. Its recognized antigen is unknown. The input lacks base qualities; no much larger clone sits a single base away. From the cysteine up to the phenylalanine, the CDR3 has a length of 11 residues. Only the CDR3 DNA stays, 33 bases, in frame from base 1. V and J lose 7 bases and 5 bases, and a span of 8 bases separates them. CDR1 and CDR2 (MNHEY, SVGAGI) derive from the germline V gene. These data belong to a study of T cell clonotyping in hematopoietic cell transplantation listed by TCRdb under 2021. About the study as a whole: The study collected 120 to 150 blood samples from approximately 32 consecutive transplant recipients and their related donors. Recruitment of patients ran from September 2015 to January 2017, and follow-up continued until late 2020 or until death. The research as a whole found: Just a small fraction of recipient repertoires overlapped with donor repertoires, and more than 95% appeared de novo at the given depth. After transplant, TCR diversity in recipients dropped, and pathologically expanded clonotypes increased progressively from day 30 to day 180. Broader TCR repertoire diversity after transplant was predicted by Inverse Simpson Index values from donors and from recipients before transplant. Sample size was limited, and cells were not sorted, so CD4 and CD8 repertoire contributions could not be separated.

The time point label, read with the paper, signifies: 100 days after allo-HCT. Blood from recipients was drawn roughly 28 days before transplant, then again at days 30, 100 and 180 after transplant. Nuclei Lysis Solution was used to extract genomic DNA from fresh or cryopreserved unfractionated peripheral blood mononuclear cells. TCR beta CDR3 regions were amplified from genomic DNA with the immunoSEQ assay, a bias-controlled multiplex PCR using V- and J-specific primers. In a second PCR step, the CDR3 amplicons were tagged with a proprietary barcode plus Illumina adapter sequences. An Illumina MiSeq instrument was used to sequence the CDR3 libraries. The source study handled its data this way. Export and quality control were performed with immunoSEQ Analyzer 3.0, and downstream analyses were performed with R Bioconductor and Immunarch. Only productive rearrangements in the normalized downsampled data set went into calculating the repertoire metrics. In the normalized cohort, clonotypes with more than 5 templates were defined as pathologically expanded. The Inverse Simpson Index was used to measure repertoire diversity. To capture all clonotypes, the CMV-specificity analyses were run on the non-normalized data set. This is the immuneACCESS table as TCRdb keeps it, with only in-frame sequences that have V and J called. A part of the clones is gone; compared with another copy, unresolved V genes explain less than half, and the rest is unexplained. V, J and clone size reflect that table, while D and trimming were determined from the DNA. Across this sample there are roughly 5,000 clones, with around three quarters seen only once. In total, the top ten clones hold roughly a fifth of the sample.

The sample in question was peripheral blood mononuclear cells, obtained 100 days after allogeneic stem cell transplant. In this chain, TRBV6-5 is recombined with TRBJ1-1; a confident D gene designation cannot be given. This TCR came from a male patient between 60 and 69 years old who had an allogeneic stem cell transplant, so T cells may come from the graft donor. Some clones in this sample may be carry-over from other donors' samples. The DNA is as follows: TGTGCCAGCAACACAAAAACTGAAGCTTTCTTT. It codes for CASNTKTEAFF.